A selection of T cell receptor beta chains follows, all from one sample in a study of cytomegalovirus exposure and HLA in healthy donors. The assay was immunoSEQ multiplex PCR, and TCRdb's table has in-frame clones only and misses some. The sample includes about 120,000 clones, about 61% seen only once; the top ten take roughly 8.3%. Sequencing was performed on PBMCs. Receptor source: a man aged 18 to 29 in good health and CMV-seropositive. Each CDR3 is given with its conserved first and last residue. A D gene is named only where the DNA matches it firmly. The size of a clone is reported for some rows only, either as once, few or many, or as a class for expanded clones.

d_call	cdr3_length	clone_size	v_call	j_call	cdr3_nt	cdr3_aa
.	11	few	TRBV19	TRBJ1-1	TGTGCCAGTAGTATGGGCCCTGAAGCTTTCTTT	CASSMGPEAFF
.	12	once	TRBV28	TRBJ1-1	TGTGCCAGCAGTTTACCCGGACAGAAAGCTTTCTTT	CASSLPGQKAFF
TRBD1	14	.	TRBV27	TRBJ1-2	TGTGCCAGCAGACCGACCGGGACAGGGGGTGGCTACACCTTC	CASRPTGTGGGYTF
.	14	.	TRBV9	TRBJ1-1	TGTGCCAGCAGCCTTCTAGCCATGAACACTGAAGCTTTCTTT	CASSLLAMNTEAFF
.	16	few	TRBV25-1	TRBJ2-7	TGTGCCAGCAGTGAAACTTTATTGGGGGGTTCCTACGAGCAGTACTTC	CASSETLLGGSYEQYF
.	14	few	TRBV5-6	TRBJ2-6	TGTGCCAGCAGCCACAGGGCTGGGGCCAACGTCCTGACTTTC	CASSHRAGANVLTF
TRBD1	13	few	TRBV10-3	TRBJ2-5	TGTGCCATCAGGGACAGGGTGGGAGAGACCCAGTACTTC	CAIRDRVGETQYF
TRBD2	19	few	TRBV18	TRBJ2-7	TGTGCCAGCTCACTTTCCGGGACTAGCGGGCGCTCAAGTCCCTACGAGCAGTACTTC	CASSLSGTSGRSSPYEQYF
TRBD2	13	.	TRBV18	TRBJ2-3	TGTGCCAGCACCGTAGCGGGGACAGATACGCAGTATTTT	CASTVAGTDTQYF
.	14	.	TRBV6-1	TRBJ1-5	TGTGCCAGCAGTGAACTTCGGGGCAATCAGCCCCAGCATTTT	CASSELRGNQPQHF
.	15	.	TRBV25-1	TRBJ2-5	TGTGCCAGCAGTGACCCTGGGGGGTCAGTCGAGACCCAGTACTTC	CASSDPGGSVETQYF
.	14	.	TRBV5-1	TRBJ1-6	TGCGCCAGCAGCCTCCAGGGTCCCAATTCACCCCTCCACTTT	CASSLQGPNSPLHF
TRBD1	14	.	TRBV7-2	TRBJ1-4	TGTGCCAGCAGCTTGACAGGGGGCGGTGAAAAACTGTTTTTT	CASSLTGGGEKLFF
.	16	.	TRBV21-1	TRBJ1-2	TGTGCCAGCAGCAAAGGAGACCCACGGGTGAACTATGGCTACACCTTC	CASSKGDPRVNYGYTF
TRBD1	15	.	TRBV18	TRBJ1-2	TGTGCCAGCTCATCCGAGACAGGGACCCTTTTTGGCTACACCTTC	CASSSETGTLFGYTF
.	11	.	TRBV6-6	TRBJ2-1	TGTGCCAGCAGTTACAGCTTTGAGCAGTTCTTC	CASSYSFEQFF
.	14	.	TRBV15	TRBJ2-5	TGTGCCACCAGCAGAGACCGGGGGCAAGAGACCCAGTACTTC	CATSRDRGQETQYF
TRBD1	16	.	TRBV19	TRBJ2-3	TGTGCCAGTAGTATCCCGCCGGGACAGGGGGCAGATACGCAGTATTTT	CASSIPPGQGADTQYF
.	16	few	TRBV15	TRBJ2-7	TGTGCCACCAGCAGAGTCCATGTGCCGGCGGCTGGCGAGCAGTACTTC	CATSRVHVPAAGEQYF